This TCR beta chain stems from a study of shared clonotypes between healthy human individuals (dated by TCRdb to 2020 to 2021). About the study as a whole: A couple of women and a few men aged 18 to 49 years were included in the cohort. For each donor, three plates each were used for CD4 naive and CD4 memory, two plates were used for CD8 naive, and one plate was used for CD8 memory. Blood TCR repertoires of about 5 healthy adults were deeply sequenced to estimate repertoire size and the extent of clonotype sharing between individuals. To increase sequencing depth and limit assay-specific biases, different laboratories used diverse techniques to prepare libraries and sequence TCR repertoires. Each donor's leukapheresis produced roughly between roughly 0.9 and 9 billion PBMCs. What the work shows at the level of the full study, not this receptor alone: Rarefaction of sorted-subset datasets indicated incomplete sequencing despite the large sequencing depth. Naive subsets generally had larger estimated clonotype richness than memory subsets. The genetic and exposure-history diversity represented was limited by the small number of donors. When a few donors were compared, the shared fraction of clonotypes was 5% to 6.5% for naive CD4, 3.5% for naive CD8, 2.3% for memory CD4, and about 0.36% for memory CD8. Based on pairwise subsampling, the degree of clonotype sharing among donors was expected to be affected by sequencing depth. Sampling was restricted to blood, and TCR repertoires in tissue are likely to differ from TCR repertoires in blood. Higher generation probabilities were observed for clonotypes shared by all four sorted-subset donors than for non-shared clonotypes.

Using the deep immunoSEQ assay, TCR CDR3 regions were amplified from genomic DNA by multiplex PCR. For each cell subset, the extracted genomic DNA was distributed evenly across all wells of several immunoSEQ 96-well plates, and each plate served as one replicate. For sorted subsets, each replicate PCR was loaded with 200 ng genomic DNA, equivalent to 30,000 to 35,000 T cell genomes. Purified libraries were measured with a Qubit 3.0 fluorometer, size-checked on a Bioanalyzer 2100, and measured again with the KAPA Library Quantification kit. Each immunoSEQ 96-well plate was sequenced on its own single-read 150-cycle Illumina NextSeq 550 flow cell. For the original study's pipeline: Because the immunoSEQ output held only junctional sequences and lacked quality scores, the filtering could not match the filtering applied to full-length reads. To assign V/J genes and CDR3, sequences were annotated against IMGT germline references using PyIR, a Python wrapper for IgBLAST v1.9. Reads were filtered out if the reads had weak V/J assignments (E-value above 1e-6), no CDR3, stop codons, out-of-frame junctions, or ambiguous translated residues. V3J clonotypes were defined as sequences sharing the same inferred V gene, J gene, and CDR3 amino acid sequence. To compute the percentage overlap between repertoires, the number of shared unique clonotypes was divided by the size of the smaller repertoire. RTK rarefaction, the Chao1 estimator, and Recon v2.1 estimates of unobserved clonotypes were used to assess repertoire richness. Generation probabilities for all TCRbeta clonotypes obtained by the gDNA method from a handful of donors were computed using OLGA. Not all clones reach the TCRdb copy of this immuneACCESS table, which keeps in-frame sequences only. Checked studies attribute under half of the gap to unresolved V genes and leave the rest unexplained. From that table come the V and J calls and clone size; the DNA was used to work out D and trimming. The sample records about 1.5 million clones, around 98% of which are singletons. The ten top clones hold approximately 0.44% of the sample.

Taken from cysteine to phenylalanine, the CDR3 has 16 residues. Solely the CDR3 DNA is kept, with 48 bases framed from the first base. Per the germline V gene, MGHRA is the CDR1 and YSYEKL is the CDR2. Relative to germline, V is missing 2 bases and J is missing 8 bases, with 10 bases of the junction outside any gene match. As to this clone: The clone's antigen remains unknown. The sample holds no much larger clone one base away, and base qualities are not on file.

Healthy HIV-negative adults with no recently reported acute infections or vaccinations were included as donors. Only Caucasian adults living in Nashville, Tennessee, USA were represented among the donors. CD4+ T cells were enriched by magnetic negative selection, after which naive cells were positively selected on CD45RA and the negative fraction was taken as the memory subset. Blood was obtained by leukapheresis, after which PBMCs were separated by Ficoll-Histopaque density gradient centrifugation and cryopreserved in liquid nitrogen vapor phase. Analytical flow cytometry was used to check the purity and quantity of every magnetically sorted T cell population. Each sorted fraction had its genomic DNA isolated and then quantified by UV absorbance on a Nanodrop 2000c.

The V and J segments used are TRBV4-1 and TRBJ2-1, with 9 central nucleotides matching TRBD2. The sequenced sample consisted of naive CD4+ T cells sorted from blood. Reading the label with the study, this specimen's cell subset or site is: CD45RA+ positively selected. This sequence was found in a man aged 25-40 years in good health. The CDR3 protein sequence reads: CASSQLAGSLYDEQFF. The nucleotide sequence reads as follows: TGCGCCAGCAGCCAACTAGCGGGATCACTCTATGATGAGCAGTTCTTC.